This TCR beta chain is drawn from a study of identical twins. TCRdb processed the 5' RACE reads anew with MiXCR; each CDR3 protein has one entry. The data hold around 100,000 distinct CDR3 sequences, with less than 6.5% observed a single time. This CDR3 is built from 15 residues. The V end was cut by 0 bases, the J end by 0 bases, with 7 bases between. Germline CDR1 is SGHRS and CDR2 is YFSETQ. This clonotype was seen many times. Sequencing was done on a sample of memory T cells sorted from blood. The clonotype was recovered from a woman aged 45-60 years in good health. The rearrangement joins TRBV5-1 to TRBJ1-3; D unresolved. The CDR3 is CASSLDVSSGNTIYF. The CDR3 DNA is TGCGCCAGCAGCTTGGACGTGAGCTCTGGAAACACCATATATTTT. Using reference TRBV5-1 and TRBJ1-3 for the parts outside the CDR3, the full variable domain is KAGVTQTPRYLIKTRGQQVTLSCSPISGHRSVSWYQQTPGQGLQFLFEYFSETQRNKGNFPGRFSGRQFSNSRSEMNVSTLELGDSALYLCASSLDVSSGNTIYFGEGSWLTVV.